This TCR beta chain was found in a study of CD8 T cells in ankylosing spondylitis. TCRdb fed the 5' RACE reads into MiXCR, producing one record per CDR3 protein. Of 500,000 to 550,000 distinct CDR3 sequences detected, approximately 12% appear once; the ten largest clones hold approximately 6.3%. This clonotype has more than one count but fewer than ten. Its matching antigen is unknown. Overall study results and limits: Certain motif variants had earlier appeared in reactive arthritis synovial fluid and blood. Eight highly homologous variants formed a TCR beta motif that appeared characteristic of ankylosing spondylitis blood.

Sequences were obtained from blood, either unsorted or a sorted T cell fraction (not recorded which). This clonotype originated in a male donor with ankylosing spondylitis.

The CDR3 coding sequence is TGCAGCGTTGAAGGGCTCACTGAAGCTTTCTTT. It encodes CSVEGLTEAFF. The chain uses TRBV29-1 and TRBJ1-1; D call uncertain. CDR3 size: 11 residues. Deletions cut 1 base from V and 4 bases from J, with 4 bases between. From germline, CDR1 is SQVTM and CDR2 ANQGSEA.